This passage covers 2 T cell receptor beta chains from one sample sequenced in a study of somatic mutations in cytotoxic T cells in rheumatoid arthritis. Data came from immunoSEQ multiplex PCR; TCRdb stores just in-frame clones and leaves some out. The data show about 15,000 clones, 75% to 80% seen once. Sequencing was done on a sample of CD8+ T cells sorted from blood. The origin of the receptors is an adult with rheumatoid arthritis.

The chain uses TRBV15 and TRBJ1-6; D remains unclear. The CDR3 extends over 13 amino acids. Trimming removed 2 bases from V and 7 bases from J, with 6 bases in between. Germline V gives CDR1 LNHNV, CDR2 YYDKDF (reference sequence). The CDR3, as DNA: TGTGCCACCAGCAGACTAGAAAATTCACCCCTCCACTTT. As protein: CATSRLENSPLHF.

The rearrangement links TRBV7-9 to TRBJ1-4; tentatively, D is TRBD1 (6 bases). Germline V gives CDR1 SEHNR, CDR2 FQNEAQ (reference sequence). V lost 4 bases, J lost 5 bases, and 11 bases lay in between. The CDR3 totals 14 residues. CDR3 nucleotides: TGTGCCAGCAGCTCCGTCCAGGGGAATGAAAAACTGTTTTTT. It yields the protein CASSSVQGNEKLFF.